A selection of T cell receptor beta chains follows, all from one sample in a study of blood T cell repertoires in COVID-19. Only in-frame clones appear in the TCRdb table, and some are missing; sequencing was by immunoSEQ multiplex PCR. The table lists roughly 140,000 clones, 85% to 90% of them singletons. Specimen: peripheral blood. These receptor sequences come from a woman between 40 and 55 years old with acute or convalescent COVID-19. CDR3s include the opening cysteine and the closing phenylalanine or tryptophan. The order of the fields is D gene, clone size, V gene, J gene, CDR3 length, CDR3 protein, CDR3 DNA. A D gene is named only where the DNA matches it firmly. Expanded clones get a size class; other rows say once, few or many, or leave the size out.

-	-	TRBV10-3	TRBJ2-1	14	CAISTGQNYNEQFF	TGTGCCATCAGTACGGGACAAAACTACAATGAGCAGTTCTTC
TRBD2	-	TRBV5-1	TRBJ2-1	19	CASSPAVGSGLSSYNEQFF	TGCGCCAGCAGCCCTGCCGTGGGTAGCGGGTTGAGCTCCTACAATGAGCAGTTCTTC
TRBD1	-	TRBV18	TRBJ2-2	16	CASSITDRGDTGELFF	TGTGCCAGCTCCATAACGGACAGGGGGGACACCGGGGAGCTGTTTTTT
TRBD1	-	TRBV5-8	TRBJ2-2	17	CASSLDETGVATGELFF	TGTGCCAGCAGCTTGGATGAGACAGGGGTGGCGACCGGGGAGCTGTTTTTT
-	-	TRBV12-3/TRBV12-4	TRBJ1-1	13	CASTGSLNTEAFF	TGTGCCAGCACAGGATCGTTGAACACTGAAGCTTTCTTT
TRBD1	-	TRBV29-1	TRBJ2-1	15	CSAPTTGGYNDEQFF	TGCAGCGCCCCTACCACAGGGGGCTACAACGATGAGCAGTTCTTC
-	-	TRBV4-1	TRBJ2-2	16	CASSQDRTGSTGELFF	TGCGCCAGCAGCCAAGATCGAACAGGATCTACCGGGGAGCTGTTTTTT
TRBD1	-	TRBV12-3/TRBV12-4	TRBJ1-2	13	CASRSTGDYGYTF	TGTGCCAGCAGATCAACAGGGGACTATGGCTACACCTTC
TRBD1	-	TRBV19	TRBJ2-3	15	CASSQQGWGTDTQYF	TGTGCCAGTAGTCAACAGGGGTGGGGCACAGATACGCAGTATTTT
-	-	TRBV29-1	TRBJ2-7	13	CSVGGGSSYEQYF	TGCAGCGTTGGGGGGGGCAGCTCCTACGAGCAGTACTTC
-	-	TRBV24-1	TRBJ2-3	12	CATSGADDTQYF	TGTGCCACCAGTGGGGCAGACGATACGCAGTATTTT
-	-	TRBV4-1	TRBJ1-6	15	CASLLKSSYNSPLHF	TGCGCCAGCTTATTAAAGAGCTCCTATAATTCACCCCTCCACTTT
TRBD2	-	TRBV5-1	TRBJ2-7	14	CASSNGREGDEQYF	TGCGCCAGCAGTAATGGTCGGGAGGGGGACGAGCAGTACTTC
TRBD1	-	TRBV11-2	TRBJ2-7	14	CASRGQGSSYEQYF	TGTGCCAGCAGGGGACAGGGATCCTCCTACGAGCAGTACTTC
-	few	TRBV5-1	TRBJ2-2	16	CASSRRKDTLTGELFF	TGCGCCAGCAGCCGAAGAAAGGACACTCTCACCGGGGAGCTGTTTTTT
-	few	TRBV21-1	TRBJ2-1	15	CASSKRGSSYNEQFF	TGTGCCAGCAGCAAAAGGGGAAGCTCCTACAATGAGCAGTTCTTC
TRBD2	-	TRBV9	TRBJ2-7	15	CASSVGSRENYEQYF	TGTGCCAGCAGCGTAGGTTCGCGGGAGAACTACGAGCAGTACTTC
TRBD2	few	TRBV3-1/TRBV3-2	TRBJ2-3	14	CASSQGLAGDTQYF	TGTGCCAGCAGCCAAGGGCTAGCGGGCGATACGCAGTATTTT
TRBD2	-	TRBV7-3	TRBJ2-3	16	CASSLLAGAGTDTQYF	TGTGCCAGCAGCTTATTAGCGGGAGCCGGCACAGATACGCAGTATTTT
TRBD2	-	TRBV20-1	TRBJ2-1	17	CSASSLAGAKGYNEQFF	TGCAGTGCTAGTTCCCTAGCGGGGGCCAAGGGCTACAATGAGCAGTTCTTC
TRBD1	-	TRBV6-5	TRBJ1-6	16	CASSFLEGADNSPLHF	TGTGCCAGCAGTTTTTTGGAGGGGGCAGATAATTCACCCCTCCACTTT
TRBD2	-	TRBV7-3	TRBJ2-7	15	CASSLAVAGSYEQYF	TGTGCCAGCAGCTTAGCGGTAGCGGGCTCCTACGAGCAGTACTTC
-	-	TRBV6-5	TRBJ1-1	12	CASSFLNTEAFF	TGTGCCAGCAGCTTCCTTAACACTGAAGCTTTCTTT
TRBD2	-	TRBV30	TRBJ2-1	15	CAWRLSGGAYNEQFF	TGTGCCTGGAGGCTTAGCGGGGGGGCCTACAATGAGCAGTTCTTC
TRBD1	-	TRBV24-1	TRBJ1-2	14	CATSDIQGAEGYTF	TGTGCCACCAGTGACATACAGGGGGCTGAAGGCTACACCTTC
-	-	TRBV5-1	TRBJ2-2	14	CASSLEAIAGELFF	TGCGCCAGCAGCTTGGAAGCCATTGCCGGGGAGCTGTTTTTT
TRBD1	once	TRBV5-6	TRBJ2-5	16	CASSWTTGTGVETQYF	TGTGCCAGCAGCTGGACCACCGGGACAGGGGTTGAGACCCAGTACTTC
-	-	TRBV3-1/TRBV3-2	TRBJ1-2	15	CASSQEGALGYGYTF	TGTGCCAGCAGCCAAGAGGGGGCCCTCGGGTATGGCTACACCTTC
TRBD1	-	TRBV7-9	TRBJ1-6	15	CASSFRQGVDSPLHF	TGTGCCAGCAGCTTTAGACAGGGGGTTGATTCACCCCTCCACTTT
-	once	TRBV9	TRBJ2-1	14	CASSVAGGGDEQFF	TGTGCCAGCAGCGTAGCTGGGGGGGGCGATGAGCAGTTCTTC
TRBD2	-	TRBV7-6	TRBJ2-1	15	CASSISGGVTNEQFF	TGTGCCAGCAGCATTAGCGGGGGGGTTACTAATGAGCAGTTCTTC
TRBD1	-	TRBV18	TRBJ1-1	15	CASSPPGQLNTEAFF	TGTGCCAGCTCACCACCGGGACAGCTGAACACTGAAGCTTTCTTT
TRBD1	-	TRBV29-1	TRBJ2-2	14	CSVEGDRDTGELFF	TGCAGCGTTGAGGGGGACAGGGACACCGGGGAGCTGTTTTTT
-	-	TRBV21-1	TRBJ1-5	16	CASSKEATLSNQPQHF	TGTGCCAGCAGCAAAGAGGCGACACTCAGCAATCAGCCCCAGCATTTT
-	-	TRBV4-2	TRBJ2-2	12	CASSQQSGELFF	TGTGCCAGCAGCCAACAATCCGGGGAGCTGTTTTTT
-	-	TRBV19	TRBJ2-6	16	CASSISQGSGANVLTF	TGTGCCAGTAGTATAAGCCAGGGATCTGGGGCCAACGTCCTGACTTTC
TRBD1	-	TRBV13	TRBJ1-2	14	CASSSLTGNYGYTF	TGTGCCAGCAGCTCCTTGACAGGGAACTATGGCTACACCTTC
-	-	TRBV6-5	TRBJ2-2	15	CASSPQPTNTGELFF	TGTGCCAGCAGTCCACAACCAACGAACACCGGGGAGCTGTTTTTT
TRBD1	-	TRBV7-8	TRBJ2-1	16	CASSSPDRHSYNEQFF	TGTGCCAGCAGTTCGCCGGACAGGCACTCCTACAATGAGCAGTTCTTC
-	few	TRBV11-3	TRBJ2-3	12	CASSSYTDTQYF	TGTGCCAGCAGCTCCTACACAGATACGCAGTATTTT
TRBD1	once	TRBV19	TRBJ1-6	14	CASSTIGGETPLHF	TGTGCCAGTAGTACCATAGGGGGCGAAACACCCCTCCACTTT
-	-	TRBV19	TRBJ2-1	15	CASSIDRRAYNEQFF	TGTGCCAGTAGTATAGATCGGAGGGCCTACAATGAGCAGTTCTTC
TRBD2	-	TRBV5-6	TRBJ2-7	19	CASSLVPSGRASLLYEQYF	TGTGCCAGCAGCTTGGTTCCTAGCGGGAGGGCCTCACTCCTCTACGAGCAGTACTTC
TRBD1	-	TRBV24-1	TRBJ2-3	18	CASLNDRGLRAVTDTQYF	TGTGCCTCCCTTAATGACAGGGGGCTTCGGGCGGTGACAGATACGCAGTATTTT
-	few	TRBV24-1	TRBJ1-5	13	CATSDSGEQPQHF	TGTGCCACCAGTGATTCGGGGGAGCAGCCCCAGCATTTT
TRBD1	-	TRBV5-4	TRBJ2-2	17	CASSRYRGEGNTGELFF	TGTGCCAGCAGCCGGTACAGGGGAGAGGGGAACACCGGGGAGCTGTTTTTT
-	-	TRBV3-1/TRBV3-2	TRBJ1-5	14	CASSLRQNNQPQHF	TGTGCCAGCAGCCTTCGACAGAACAATCAGCCCCAGCATTTT
-	-	TRBV5-4	TRBJ1-4	14	CASSAGQFNEKLFF	TGTGCCAGCAGCGCTGGACAGTTTAATGAAAAACTGTTTTTT
-	-	TRBV7-3	TRBJ2-2	13	CASSLIREGELFF	TGTGCCAGCAGCTTAATTCGGGAAGGGGAGCTGTTTTTT
-	once	TRBV5-6	TRBJ2-7	14	CASSFPGRSSWQYF	TGTGCCAGCAGCTTTCCAGGGAGGTCCTCGTGGCAGTACTTC
-	-	TRBV5-1	TRBJ2-2	16	CASSLNTQGPTGELFF	TGCGCCAGCAGCCTAAACACACAGGGACCCACCGGGGAGCTGTTTTTT
TRBD1	-	TRBV4-2	TRBJ2-1	18	CASSLEIHRGPTINEQFF	TGTGCCAGCAGCCTGGAAATTCACAGGGGACCTACAATAAATGAGCAGTTCTTC
TRBD2	-	TRBV12-5	TRBJ2-1	14	CASGLGTRDNEQFF	TGTGCTAGTGGTTTAGGGACTAGGGACAATGAGCAGTTCTTC
-	-	TRBV19	TRBJ1-6	14	CASQGLGGNSPLHF	TGTGCCAGTCAGGGGCTTGGGGGAAATTCACCCCTCCACTTT